Following are 26 T cell receptor beta chains from one sample sequenced in a study of blood T cell repertoires in COVID-19. This table comes from immunoSEQ multiplex PCR, and its TCRdb copy is limited to in-frame clones, with some not included. In the table there are more than 80,000 clones, around 86% of which are singletons. Sequencing was carried out using peripheral blood. These receptors were collected from a man aged 40-49 years with acute or convalescent COVID-19.

This chain connects TRBV4-2 to TRBJ2-3; TRBD2 is a possible D gene (6 bases). The CDR3 has 15 residues. CDR1 and CDR2 (germline): LGHNA, YNFKEQ. The V end lost 1 base, the J end lost 0 bases, and 8 bases lay between the germline ends. CDR3 amino acids: CASSQASGSTDTQYF. As DNA, the CDR3 is TGTGCCAGCAGCCAAGCCAGCGGGAGCACAGATACGCAGTATTTT.

The V call is TRBV6-5, the J call TRBJ2-2, with D maybe TRBD1 (6 bases). This CDR3 spans 16 amino acids. Trimming removed 4 bases from V and 3 bases from J, with 15 bases in between. Germline V gene lookup returns CDR1 MNHEY and CDR2 SVGAGI. CDR3 residues: CASSFTPTGYTGELFF. CDR3 coding DNA: TGTGCCAGCAGTTTCACGCCAACAGGGTACACCGGGGAGCTGTTTTTT.

The chain links TRBV7-9 to TRBJ2-7, with 7 positions matching TRBD1. V lost 5 bases and J lost 0; bases outside the gene matches: 4. The CDR3 length is 14 residues. Germline V gene data show CDR1 as SEHNR and CDR2 as FQNEAQ (reference sequence). The DNA of the CDR3 is TGTGCCAGCAGCGCCGGGACAGACTCCTACGAGCAGTACTTC. Protein product: CASSAGTDSYEQYF.

This clone was seen a single time. The rearrangement uses TRBV30 and TRBJ2-1; D not certain. This CDR3 region has 13 residues. Looked up from germline, CDR1 is GTSNPN and CDR2 is SVGIG (reference sequence). Trimming took off 0 bases at V and 7 bases at J, with 10 bases between the two ends. DNA of the CDR3: TGTGCCTGGAGTGTACGAGGAGCGAATGAGCAGTTCTTC. Translated: CAWSVRGANEQFF.

The CDR3 coding sequence is TGTGCCAGCAGGAGAGCCTCTGGAAACACCATATATTTT. Amino acids: CASRRASGNTIYF. V is TRBV3-1 (or the pseudogene TRBV3-2) and J is TRBJ1-3; D is unclear. V dropped 6 bases and J dropped 0 bases, with 6 bases sitting between them. This CDR3 has 13 amino acids. Germline assignment: CDR1 LGHDT and CDR2 YNNKEL (reference sequence).

The rearrangement joins TRBV3-1 (or the pseudogene TRBV3-2) to TRBJ1-2; a possible D gene is TRBD1 (5 bases). Germline CDR1 and CDR2: LGHDT and YNNKEL (reference sequence). Trimming removed 1 base at V and 4 bases at J, with 10 bases between. The CDR3 contains 14 residues. The CDR3 DNA sequence: TGTGCCAGCAGCCAAGGGTCAGGGCCCTATGGCTACACCTTC. This translates into CASSQGSGPYGYTF.

This clone was found a few times. One junction end disagrees with the germline gene, perhaps due to a read error. CDR3 residues: CASSSNGHNWAETQYF. CDR3 sequence (DNA): TGTGCTAGCAGCTCCAACGGACATAACTGGGCAGAGACCCAGTACTTC. The genes are TRBV7-7 and TRBJ2-5; a possible D gene is TRBD1 (5 bases). The CDR3 runs 16 residues. Looked up from germline, CDR1 is SSHAT and CDR2 is FNYEAQ (reference sequence).

V gene TRBV21-1 combines with J gene TRBJ1-4; TRBD1 is the table's D call, not checked against the DNA. TRBV21-1 represents a pseudogene. The CDR3 extends over 14 amino acids. The CDR3 region is CASSKSGGEVKLFF. The CDR3 nucleotides read TGTGCCAGCAGCAAATCAGGGGGCGAAGTAAAACTGTTTTTT.

The chain joins TRBV2 to TRBJ2-7; 7 bases match TRBD2. Germline values: CDR1 SNHLY, CDR2 FYNNEI. This CDR3 is 12 amino acids long. J was trimmed by 5 bases and V by 8 bases; bases with no gene match: 6. CDR3 residues: CASGGDSNEQYF. DNA of the CDR3: TGTGCCAGCGGGGGGGATAGCAACGAGCAGTACTTC.

The rearrangement uses TRBV11-2 and TRBJ2-1; D remains unclear. The CDR3 has 12 residues. Trimming stripped 1 base from V and 7 bases from J, with 5 bases between. CDR1 SGHAT and CDR2 FQNNGV come from the germline V gene. This chain's CDR3 is CASSLAGNEQFF. As DNA, the CDR3 is TGTGCCAGCAGCTTAGCGGGTAATGAGCAGTTCTTC. Supplemented by reference TRBV11-2 and TRBJ2-1, the full variable domain reads EAGVAQSPRYKIIEKRQSVAFWCNPISGHATLYWYQQILGQGPKLLIQFQNNGVVDDSQLPKDRFSAERLKGVDSTLKIQPAKLEDSAVYLCASSLAGNEQFFGPGTRLTVL.

The rearrangement links TRBV3-1 (or the pseudogene TRBV3-2) to TRBJ1-2; tentative D call: TRBD1 (5 bases). There are 14 residues in the CDR3. Germline CDR1 is LGHDT and CDR2 is YNNKEL (reference sequence). The V gene lost 1 base and the J gene lost 4 bases, with 10 bases spanning the gap. The CDR3 sequence: CASSQGRVGYGYTF. In DNA, the CDR3 is TGTGCCAGCAGCCAAGGCAGGGTCGGCTATGGCTACACCTTC.

A note on this clone: At one end, the junction sequence differs from germline, possibly due to a read error. This sequence joins TRBV7-7 and TRBJ1-1; 9 nucleotides agree with TRBD1. The CDR3 totals 16 residues. Germline V gene sequence: CDR1 SSHAT, CDR2 FNYEAQ (reference sequence). The CDR3 coding sequence is TGTGCTAGCAGCCCGGCCTCACAGGGGGCAGTCACTGAAGCTTTCTTT. This codes for CASSPASQGAVTEAFF.

The CDR3 DNA is TGCGCCAGCAGCCCCACTGGGCACAGGGGGCAGGGAAACACCATATATTTT. The encoded protein is CASSPTGHRGQGNTIYF. The rearrangement links TRBV4-1 to TRBJ1-3; 9 nucleotides align to TRBD1. The CDR3 loop spans 17 amino acids. V was clipped by 4 bases and J by 4 bases; unmatched bases: 11. CDR1 and CDR2 (germline): MGHRA, YSYEKL.

As DNA, the CDR3 is TGTGCCAGCAGTTACGAGAGCTATGGCTACACCTTC. Translated: CASSYESYGYTF. This chain links TRBV6-2 or TRBV6-3 with TRBJ1-2, with D uncertain. Per germline, CDR1 MNHEY and CDR2 SVGEGT. Trimming cost V 2 bases and J 4 bases, with 5 bases left between them. The CDR3 loop spans 12 amino acids.

About this clone: In the same sample, other DNA sequences code for this CDR3. V usage is TRBV6-2 or TRBV6-3 and J usage is TRBJ2-2; TRBD2 agrees at 11 bases. The germline V gene encodes CDR1 MNHEY and CDR2 SVGEGT. Germline trimming cut 1 base from V and 1 base from J; bases unmatched to any gene: 5. CDR3 size: 18 residues. The CDR3 spells CASSYFRLAGRNTGELFF. DNA of the CDR3: TGTGCCAGCAGTTACTTCCGACTAGCGGGAAGGAACACCGGGGAGCTGTTTTTT.

V gene TRBV7-3 combines with J gene TRBJ2-1; 9 bases agree with TRBD2. CDR1 is SGHTA, CDR2 FQGTGA, per germline. V lost 5 bases to trimming and J lost 0 bases; unmatched junction nucleotides: 5. The CDR3 length is 16 residues. The CDR3 protein is CASSPLAGSSYNEQFF. CDR3 nucleotides: TGTGCCAGCAGCCCGCTAGCGGGGTCCTCCTACAATGAGCAGTTCTTC.

The gene calls are TRBV5-4 and TRBJ2-5; 10 bases line up with TRBD2. This CDR3 spans 14 amino acids. The J segment lost 4 bases and the V segment lost 5 bases, leaving 5 bases of the junction unmatched. Germline V gene lookup returns CDR1 SGHNT and CDR2 YYREEE (reference sequence). This CDR3 is CASRAGLAPETQYF. In DNA, the CDR3 is TGTGCCAGCAGGGCGGGACTAGCGCCAGAGACCCAGTACTTC.

Written as DNA, the CDR3 is TGTGCCAGCTCACCATGGCGGGACGTCAAGCAGTACTTC. Amino acid sequence: CASSPWRDVKQYF. The chain is built from TRBV18 and TRBJ2-7, with TRBD2 as a possible D gene (6 bases). CDR1 is KGHSH and CDR2 is LQKENI in the germline V gene. This CDR3 has 13 amino acids. V lost 2 bases, J lost 8 bases, and 13 bases lay in between.

The chain is built from TRBV19 and TRBJ1-5; maybe TRBD1 (6 bases). This CDR3 spans 18 amino acids. CDR1 and CDR2 (germline): LNHDA, SQIVND (reference sequence). V shed 5 bases and J shed 0 bases, with 20 bases lying between them. The CDR3 DNA reads TGTGCCAGTAGTCCCTGGGGGCGACAGGACCGTAGCAATCAGCCCCAGCATTTT. Translation: CASSPWGRQDRSNQPQHF. The entire variable domain, with the rest obtained from reference TRBV19 and TRBJ1-5, is as follows: DGGITQSPKYLFRKEGQNVTLSCEQNLNHDAMYWYRQDPGQGLRLIYYSQIVNDFQKGDIAEGYSVSREKKESFPLTVTSAQKNPTAFYLCASSPWGRQDRSNQPQHFGDGTRLSIL.

The V call is TRBV10-3, the J call TRBJ2-3; the D gene is possibly TRBD1 (6 bases). CDR3 length: 14 amino acids. V lost 3 bases, J lost 6 bases, and 13 bases lay in between. Germline loops: CDR1 ENHRY, CDR2 SYGVKD. CDR3 sequence reads: CAISERDTLDTQYF. The DNA for the CDR3 is TGTGCCATCAGTGAAAGGGACACTCTGGATACGCAGTATTTT.

The chain employs TRBV2 and TRBJ1-1, with D perhaps TRBD1 (6 bases). The CDR3 is 14 residues long. From germline, CDR1 is SNHLY and CDR2 FYNNEI. The V gene lost 8 bases and the J gene lost 2 bases, with 15 bases spanning the gap. CDR3 DNA sequence: TGTGCCAGCGGCGGCAGAGGGGGAAACACTGAAGCTTTCTTT. This translates into CASGGRGGNTEAFF.

This chain uses TRBV5-4 with TRBJ2-3, with TRBD2 identical over 13 bases. The CDR3 sequence is 17 residues long. Trimming at V came to 0 bases and at J to 2 bases, leaving 3 bases not matched to a gene. CDR1 is SGHNT and CDR2 is YYREEE in the germline V gene (reference sequence). The DNA for the CDR3 is TGTGCCAGCAGCTTGGGACTAGCGGGGGGACACACAGATACGCAGTATTTT. Its translation: CASSLGLAGGHTDTQYF.

The rearrangement uses TRBV7-9 and TRBJ2-7; 16 bases are a match to TRBD2. This CDR3 region has 18 residues. Trimming at V came to 5 bases and at J to 3 bases, leaving 10 bases not matched to a gene. Germline V gives CDR1 SEHNR, CDR2 FQNEAQ (reference sequence). CDR3 region: CASSPTPGLAGGLYEQYF. DNA of the CDR3: TGTGCCAGCAGCCCCACACCGGGACTAGCGGGAGGGCTCTACGAGCAGTACTTC.

V and J are TRBV6-5 and TRBJ1-1, with D uncertain. Trimming took 4 bases from V and 0 from J, leaving 12 bases between them. The CDR3 length is 15 residues. CDR1 is MNHEY and CDR2 is SVGAGI in the germline V gene. CDR3 DNA: TGTGCCAGCAGTTTGTCCAGGATCATGAACACTGAAGCTTTCTTT. It yields the protein CASSLSRIMNTEAFF.

Comment on this clone: Distinct nucleotide sequences in the sample also encode this CDR3. The genes are TRBV6-1 and TRBJ2-5, with a possible D match to TRBD2 (6 bases). This CDR3 region has 14 residues. Trimming left V 3 bases short and J 2 bases short, with 10 bases between. Germline V gene sequence: CDR1 MNHNS, CDR2 SASEGT. CDR3 loop: CASSEFAGQETQYF. In nucleotides, the CDR3 is TGTGCCAGCAGTGAGTTCGCGGGACAAGAGACCCAGTACTTC.

J is TRBJ1-1 and V is TRBV2; TRBD1 aligns across 7 bases. The germline V gene encodes CDR1 SNHLY and CDR2 FYNNEI. The V and J ends lost 6 bases and 0 bases, in that order; junction bases with no gene match: 4. CDR3 length: 14 residues. Written as DNA, the CDR3 is TGTGCCAGCAGAGAGGGACAGATGAACACTGAAGCTTTCTTT. It translates to CASREGQMNTEAFF. The full variable domain, with the rest looked up from reference TRBV2 and TRBJ1-1, is EPEVTQTPSHQVTQMGQEVILRCVPISNHLYFYWYRQILGQKVEFLVSFYNNEISEKSEIFDDQFSVERPDGSNFTLKIRSTKLEDSAMYFCASREGQMNTEAFFGQGTRLTVV.